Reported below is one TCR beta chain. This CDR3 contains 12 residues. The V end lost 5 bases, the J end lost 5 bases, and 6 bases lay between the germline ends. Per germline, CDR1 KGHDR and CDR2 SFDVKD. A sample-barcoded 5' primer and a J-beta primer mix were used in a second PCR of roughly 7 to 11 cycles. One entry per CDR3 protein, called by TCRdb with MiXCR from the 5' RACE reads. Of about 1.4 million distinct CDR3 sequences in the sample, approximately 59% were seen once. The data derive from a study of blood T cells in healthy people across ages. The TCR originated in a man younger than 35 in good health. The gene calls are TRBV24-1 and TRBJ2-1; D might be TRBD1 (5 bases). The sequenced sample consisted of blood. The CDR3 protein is CATSAGNNEQFF. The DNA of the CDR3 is TGTGCCACCAGTGCAGGGAACAATGAGCAGTTCTTC.